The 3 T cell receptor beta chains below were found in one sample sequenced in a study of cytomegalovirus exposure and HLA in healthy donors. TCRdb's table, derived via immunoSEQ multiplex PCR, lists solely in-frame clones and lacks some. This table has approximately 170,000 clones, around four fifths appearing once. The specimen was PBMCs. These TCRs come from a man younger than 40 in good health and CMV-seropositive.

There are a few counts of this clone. The CDR3 DNA reads as TGTGCCAGCAAGCACAGAAGATATAGCAATCAGCCCCAGCATTTT. This translates into CASKHRRYSNQPQHF. V usage is TRBV6-5 and J usage is TRBJ1-5; D ambiguous. The germline CDR1 and CDR2 sequences are MNHEY and SVGAGI. The CDR3 runs to 15 residues. V lost 7 bases and J lost 0, with 13 bases in between.

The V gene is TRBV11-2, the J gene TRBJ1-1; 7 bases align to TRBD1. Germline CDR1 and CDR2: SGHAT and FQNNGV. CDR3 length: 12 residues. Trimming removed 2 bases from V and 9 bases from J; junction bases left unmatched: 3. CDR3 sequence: CASSLTTGKAFF. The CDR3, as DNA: TGTGCCAGCAGCTTAACGACAGGGAAAGCTTTCTTT. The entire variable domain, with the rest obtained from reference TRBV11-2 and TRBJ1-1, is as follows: EAGVAQSPRYKIIEKRQSVAFWCNPISGHATLYWYQQILGQGPKLLIQFQNNGVVDDSQLPKDRFSAERLKGVDSTLKIQPAKLEDSAVYLCASSLTTGKAFFGQGTRLTVV.

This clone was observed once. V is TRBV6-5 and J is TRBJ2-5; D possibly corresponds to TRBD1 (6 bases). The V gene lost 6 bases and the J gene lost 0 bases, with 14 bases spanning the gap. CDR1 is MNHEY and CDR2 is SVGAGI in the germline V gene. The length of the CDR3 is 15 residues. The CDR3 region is CASSTYREYQETQYF. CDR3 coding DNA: TGTGCCAGCAGCACCTACAGGGAGTACCAAGAGACCCAGTACTTC.